This entry describes one T cell receptor (beta chain). Its antigen is not identified. The CDR3 runs 20 residues. V gave up 0 bases and J gave up 0 bases; unmatched junction bases: 8. CDR1 and CDR2 from the germline V gene are LGHNA and YNFKEQ. This record belongs to a study of identical twins. Study results and caveats: Out-of-frame alpha sequences that twins shared showed excess low generation probability. There was more out-of-frame TCR alpha sharing in monozygotic twins than models estimated. The authors drew conclusions from cross-sectional statistical analysis rather than following the same donors.

Carrying unique molecular identifiers, the cDNA also gained a universal primer site through template switching. In TCRdb, the 5' RACE reads were re-called with MiXCR into one record per CDR3 protein. The table includes hundreds of thousands of distinct CDR3 sequences, roughly 12% detected once. Another study also made use of these data, one on yellow fever vaccine responses in identical twins.

The receptor comes from a young woman in good health. The sample consisted of CD8+ T cells sorted from blood. The chain carries TRBV4-2 and TRBJ2-1, with TRBD2 matching 13 bases. As DNA, the CDR3 is TGTGCCAGCAGCCAAGAGGAACTAGCGGGAGGGCCCATCTCCTACAATGAGCAGTTCTTC. This translates into CASSQEELAGGPISYNEQFF.